This T cell receptor beta chain was sequenced during a study of cytomegalovirus exposure and HLA in healthy donors. The table came from immunoSEQ multiplex PCR; TCRdb's copy has only in-frame clones and leaves some out. The table shows a few hundred thousand clones, with 65% to 85% occurring only once. Points from the study as a whole: First-cohort TCR clusters were later found to tend to co-occur in the approximately 120 validation repertoires. Many donors carried some public TCRs, although rarity characterized most TCR sequences.

On this clone: The antigen remains unidentified.

J lost 0 bases, V lost 5 bases, and 6 bases had no gene match. The CDR3 totals 15 residues. In germline, CDR1 is SGHNT, CDR2 YYREEE (reference sequence). What was sequenced was PBMCs. The chain is built from TRBV5-4 and TRBJ2-7; 9 bases align to TRBD1. The sequence came from a woman in her 30s in good health and CMV-seropositive. The CDR3 protein is CASRSGTGHSYEQYF. The CDR3 coding sequence is TGTGCCAGCAGATCCGGGACAGGGCACTCCTACGAGCAGTACTTC.